The clone carrying this T cell receptor (beta chain) was found many times. The antigen is unknown. This specimen belongs to a study of identical twins. General observations from the study: It was possible that invariant MAIT and iNKT cells partly confounded the zero-insertion analyses. An excess of low generation probability was shown by twin-shared out-of-frame alpha sequences. Twins' excess sharing was less marked for out-of-frame beta sequences.

Unique molecular identifiers were present on the cDNA, which also gained a universal primer site by template switching. TCRdb used MiXCR to reprocess the 5' RACE reads, holding one entry per CDR3 protein. The profile shows 1,800,000 or so distinct CDR3 sequences, more than 30% of them singletons. V gave up 0 bases and J gave up 0 bases, with 4 bases separating them. Germline V gives CDR1 SGDLS, CDR2 YYNGEE. The CDR3 runs to 13 residues. This rearrangement joins TRBV9 to TRBJ2-7; D is unclear. Sequencing was performed on cord blood. This receptor was taken from a newborn girl in good health. DNA for the CDR3: TGTGCCAGCAGCGTAGCAAACTCCTACGAGCAGTACTTC. Its translation is CASSVANSYEQYF. The variable domain in full, completed from reference TRBV9 and TRBJ2-7, reads DSGVTQTPKHLITATGQRVTLRCSPRSGDLSVYWYQQSLDQGLQFLIQYYNGEERAKGNILERFSAQQFPDLHSELNLSSLELGDSALYFCASSVANSYEQYFGPGTRLTVT.